The clone carrying this T cell receptor (beta chain) was counted between two and nine times. Deletions cut 2 bases from V and 4 bases from J, with 17 bases between. In germline, CDR1 is MNHEY, CDR2 SVGEGT. This CDR3 region has 16 residues. These data originate in a study of human T cells and chemical hapten exposure. Documented time point: patch test 1, 2 weeks after DPC sensitization. The sample's treatment: therapeutic diphenylcyclopropenone sensitization with weekly scalp DPC. TCRdb analysed the RACE reads with MiXCR anew, one entry per CDR3 protein. Among about 380,000 distinct CDR3 sequences listed, 4.8% were seen once.

The sequencing here drew on whole blood, taken in connection with sensitization to the hapten diphenylcyclopropenone (DPC). The clonotype originates from a woman in her forties or fifties with alopecia areata. Some clones in this sample may be carry-over from other donors' samples. V is TRBV6-2 or TRBV6-3 and J is TRBJ1-2; D remains unclear. CDR3 DNA: TGTGCCAGCAGTTACGCGACCCGGACGACCGTCTATGGCTACACCTTC. This codes for CASSYATRTTVYGYTF.